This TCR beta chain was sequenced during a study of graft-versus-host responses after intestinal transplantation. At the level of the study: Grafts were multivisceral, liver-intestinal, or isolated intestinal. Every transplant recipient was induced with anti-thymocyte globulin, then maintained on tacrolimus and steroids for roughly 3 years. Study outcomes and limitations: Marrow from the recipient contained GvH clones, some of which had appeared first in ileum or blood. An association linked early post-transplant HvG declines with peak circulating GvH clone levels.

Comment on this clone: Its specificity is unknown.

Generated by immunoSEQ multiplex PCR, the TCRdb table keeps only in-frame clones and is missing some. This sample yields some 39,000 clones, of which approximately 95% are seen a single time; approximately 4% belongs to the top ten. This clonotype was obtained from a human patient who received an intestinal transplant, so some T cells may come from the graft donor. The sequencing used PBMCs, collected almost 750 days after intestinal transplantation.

The CDR3: CASSLSGTDFYEQYF. The CDR3 DNA follows: TGTGCCAGCAGCCTCTCCGGGACGGATTTCTACGAGCAGTACTTC. The J gene is TRBJ2-7, the V gene TRBV27; possibly TRBD1 or TRBD2 for D (5 bases each). V was shortened by 6 bases and J by 3 bases, with 18 bases between the two germline ends. CDR1 is MNHEY and CDR2 is SMNVEV in the germline V gene (reference sequence). The CDR3 is made up of 15 amino acids.